The 10 T cell receptor beta chains presented below share a single source sample, sequenced in a study of cytomegalovirus exposure and HLA in healthy donors. Use of 60 Vbeta and 13 Jbeta primers characterized the PCR. Assay: immunoSEQ multiplex PCR; the TCRdb copy retains only in-frame clones and omits some. Of 100,000 or so clones listed, 13% to 15% are singletons. The specimen sequenced was PBMCs. These receptors originate from a female donor in good health and CMV-seronegative.

This clone turned up a few times. The chain links TRBV19 to TRBJ2-3; 7 nucleotides align to TRBD2. CDR1 is LNHDA, CDR2 SQIVND, per germline (reference sequence). Trimming removed 7 bases from V and 4 bases from J; junction bases left unmatched: 8. The CDR3 extends over 14 amino acids. CDR3: CASTIRLAADTQYF. As DNA, the CDR3 is TGTGCCAGTACGATTCGTCTAGCGGCAGATACGCAGTATTTT.

This clone was seen a handful of times. V gene TRBV5-8 combines with J gene TRBJ1-1, with D possibly TRBD1 on 6 matching bases. Germline CDR1 reads SGHTS; CDR2 reads YDEGEE. The CDR3 extends over 14 amino acids. The V end was cut by 2 bases, the J end by 10 bases, with 18 bases between. CDR3 nucleotides: TGTGCCAGCAGCTTCGGGGGCCGGGGAGGGCTAGCTTTCTTT. Translated, it gives CASSFGGRGGLAFF.

The V call is TRBV28, the J call TRBJ1-1; 11 bases line up with TRBD1. The CDR3 is 13 residues long. CDR1 is MDHEN and CDR2 is SYDVKM in the germline V gene. Trimming removed 2 bases from V and 11 bases from J; junction bases left unmatched: 4. CDR3 sequence: CASSLPDRGPAFF. CDR3 bases: TGTGCCAGCAGTTTACCGGACAGGGGGCCTGCTTTCTTT.

The chain couples TRBV6-5 to TRBJ1-2; no definite D call. Per the germline V gene, CDR1 is MNHEY and CDR2 is SVGAGI. The germline V and J ends were trimmed by 7 bases and 11 bases, with 14 bases remaining between them. The CDR3 loop spans 11 amino acids. The CDR3 loop reads CASTNGVGYTF. The CDR3 nucleotides are TGTGCCAGCACCAACGGGGTTGGGTACACCTTC.

This clone appeared a few times. The chain carries TRBV19 and TRBJ1-1; weak D call: TRBD1 (6 bases). The germline gives CDR1 LNHDA, CDR2 SQIVND (reference sequence). Trimming took off 5 bases at V and 5 bases at J, with 18 bases between the two ends. This CDR3 comprises 15 residues. CDR3 in amino acids: CASSPLAGAETEAFF. For the CDR3, the DNA is TGTGCCAGTAGTCCCCTGGCAGGGGCGGAAACTGAAGCTTTCTTT.

The rearrangement joins TRBV30 to TRBJ2-6; weak D call: TRBD1 (6 bases). The CDR3 contains 18 residues. Germline CDR1 is GTSNPN and CDR2 is SVGIG (reference sequence). V was trimmed by 3 bases and J by 1 base, leaving 19 bases between them. CDR3 sequence: CAWRKPGQQESGANVLTF. CDR3 nucleotide sequence: TGTGCCTGGAGAAAACCGGGACAACAGGAGTCTGGGGCCAACGTCCTGACTTTC. Looking up the rest from reference TRBV30 and TRBJ2-6 gives the full variable domain: SQTIHQWPATLVQPVGSPLSLECTVEGTSNPNLYWYRQAAGRGLQLLFYSVGIGQISSEVPQNLSASRPQDRQFILSSKKLLLSDSGFYLCAWRKPGQQESGANVLTFGAGSRLTVL.

This clone showed up just a few times. This chain joins TRBV9 and TRBJ2-7; 8 bases fit TRBD1. After removal of 3 bases from V and 5 bases from J, the junction contained 7 bases not matched to a gene. The CDR3 has 14 residues. Per the germline V gene, CDR1 is SGDLS and CDR2 is YYNGEE. CDR3 bases: TGTGCCAGCAGCGCCTGGACAGGGTTCCACGAGCAGTACTTC. This gives the protein CASSAWTGFHEQYF.

This sequence joins TRBV6-5 and TRBJ2-7; 7 nucleotides agree with TRBD1. The CDR3 consists of 14 residues. V trimming: 6 bases; J trimming: 4 bases; junction bases outside the gene matches: 9. CDR1 is MNHEY and CDR2 is SVGAGI in the germline V gene. Here the CDR3 reads CASRSGTARYEQYF. As DNA, the CDR3 is TGTGCCAGCAGATCGGGGACAGCTAGGTACGAGCAGTACTTC.

This clone was counted only a few times. The chain joins TRBV9 to TRBJ2-5; D is perhaps TRBD2 (5 bases). Looked up from germline, CDR1 is SGDLS and CDR2 is YYNGEE. V was clipped by 0 bases and J by 2 bases, with 11 bases between them. The CDR3 runs to 15 residues. This CDR3 is CASSVEAGSQETQYF. The DNA of the CDR3 is TGTGCCAGCAGCGTAGAGGCGGGCAGTCAAGAGACCCAGTACTTC.

This sequence joins TRBV5-1 and TRBJ1-1; no clear D. Trimming took off 0 bases at V and 7 bases at J, with 13 bases between the two ends. Germline lookup yields CDR1 SGHRS and CDR2 YFSETQ. This CDR3 is built from 14 residues. The CDR3 DNA is TGCGCCAGCAGCTTGGGCCGGGTAAGGAGTGAAGCTTTCTTT. As protein: CASSLGRVRSEAFF.